The present entry profiles one TCR beta chain with its context. TCRdb reprocessed the RACE reads via MiXCR and lists one record per CDR3 protein. The data hold tens of thousands of distinct CDR3 sequences, with roughly 9.8% observed a single time. The record originates from a study of human T cells and chemical hapten exposure. The time point denotes: patch test 1, 2 weeks after DPC sensitization. The treatment denotes: therapeutic diphenylcyclopropenone sensitization with weekly scalp DPC. The sample in question was whole blood, obtained in connection with sensitization to the hapten diphenylcyclopropenone (DPC). This receptor was identified in a woman between 40 and 50 years old with alopecia areata. Some clones in this sample may be carry-over from other donors' samples.

The DNA for the CDR3 is TGTGCCAGCAGCTTTCGACTAAACGCTGAAGCTTTCTTT. Its translation is CASSFRLNAEAFF. This chain joins TRBV7-2 and TRBJ1-1; D unresolved. Germline V gene data show CDR1 as SGHTA and CDR2 as FQGNSA. The germline V and J ends were trimmed by 3 bases and 6 bases, with 11 bases remaining between them. The CDR3 has 13 residues.